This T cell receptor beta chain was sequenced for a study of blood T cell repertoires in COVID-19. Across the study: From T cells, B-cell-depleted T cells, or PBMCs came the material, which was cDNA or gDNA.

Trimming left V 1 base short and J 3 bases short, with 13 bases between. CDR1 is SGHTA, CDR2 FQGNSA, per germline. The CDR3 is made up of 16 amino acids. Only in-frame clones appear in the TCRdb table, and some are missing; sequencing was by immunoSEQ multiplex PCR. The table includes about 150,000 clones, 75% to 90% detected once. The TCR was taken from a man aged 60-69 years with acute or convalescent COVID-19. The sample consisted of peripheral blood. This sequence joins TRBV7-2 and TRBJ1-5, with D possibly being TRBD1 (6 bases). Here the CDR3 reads CASSLGQGWDNQPQHF. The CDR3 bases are TGTGCCAGCAGCTTAGGGCAGGGGTGGGACAATCAGCCCCAGCATTTT.